This is a list of T cell receptor beta chains from one sample in a study of T cells in Graves' hyperthyroidism and ophthalmopathy. In TCRdb, the multiplex PCR reads were re-called with MiXCR into one record per CDR3 protein. The table has hundreds of thousands of distinct CDR3 sequences, 38% seen once. The sample was blood. These receptor sequences come from a man aged 18 to 29 with Graves' hyperthyroidism. The CDR3 runs from the conserved cysteine through the conserved F or W. Fields, in order: J gene, D gene, V gene, clone size, CDR3 protein, CDR3 DNA. D genes are given only for firm matches. A clone size is listed for some rows: how often the clone was seen (once, few, many), or a class if it is expanded.

TRBJ1-1	NA	TRBV7-9	many	CASSSGFLTEAFF	TGTGCCAGCAGCTCCGGGTTTCTCACTGAAGCTTTCTTT
TRBJ2-5	NA	TRBV5-8	NA	CAGSFGDRNEGTQYF	TGTGCCGGCAGCTTTGGGGACCGCAATGAGGGGACCCAGTACTTC
TRBJ1-1	NA	TRBV20-1	many	CSARGTLNTEAFF	TGCAGTGCTAGAGGGACTTTGAACACTGAAGCTTTCTTT
TRBJ1-1	NA	TRBV14	few	CASSQGGAGMNTEAFF	TGTGCCAGCAGCCAAGGCGGGGCAGGCATGAACACTGAAGCTTTCTTT
TRBJ2-2	NA	TRBV20-1	NA	CSAREDRDTGELFF	TGCAGTGCTAGAGAAGACAGAGACACCGGGGAGCTGTTTTTT
TRBJ1-1	NA	TRBV10-3	NA	CAISAPTGSTEAFF	TGTGCCATCAGTGCCCCGACAGGTAGCACTGAAGCTTTCTTT
TRBJ2-5	TRBD2	TRBV25-1	NA	CASSEWRGRGTQYF	TGTGCCAGCAGTGAATGGCGGGGGAGAGGGACCCAGTACTTC
TRBJ1-1	NA	TRBV9	few	CASSVEGRPGTEAFF	TGTGCCAGCAGCGTAGAGGGACGACCGGGAACTGAAGCTTTCTTT
TRBJ1-2	NA	TRBV19	many	CASSIAPTGMYGYTF	TGTGCCAGTAGTATCGCTCCCACAGGGATGTATGGCTACACCTTC
TRBJ1-6	TRBD1	TRBV3-1	NA	CASSPPGQLINSPLHF	TGTGCCAGCAGCCCACCGGGACAGCTGATTAATTCACCCCTCCACTTT
TRBJ2-5	NA	TRBV10-3	once	CAISEEGGEAQYF	TGTGCCATCAGTGAGGAGGGGGGAGAGGCCCAGTACTTC
TRBJ1-1	NA	TRBV9	NA	CASRLVGAREDTEAFF	TGTGCCAGCAGGCTAGTGGGGGCCCGAGAGGACACTGAAGCTTTCTTT
TRBJ1-1	NA	TRBV19	many	CASSITRSEAFF	TGTGCCAGTAGTATAACACGGTCCGAAGCTTTCTTT
TRBJ1-1	NA	TRBV10-2	NA	CASSEERRPLNTEAFF	TGTGCCAGCAGTGAAGAACGGAGGCCTTTGAACACTGAAGCTTTCTTT
TRBJ2-5	TRBD2	TRBV20-1	few	CSARDWTSGDVQETQYF	TGCAGTGCTAGGGACTGGACTAGCGGGGACGTTCAAGAGACCCAGTACTTC